This T cell receptor beta chain was identified in a study of shared T cell receptors in the human thymus (dated by TCRdb to the early 2020s). About the full investigation: The study examined how the human thymus generates shared, self-reactive T-cell receptor alpha chains.

To prepare the library, the immunoSEQ multiplex PCR assay was applied. What TCRdb holds here is the immuneACCESS table cut down to in-frame rearrangements. Part of the clones is not present; checked against another copy, under half of the missing clones reflect an unresolved V gene, and the others are unexplained. This sample is represented by about 660,000 clones; approximately 90% of them were singletons. The top ten constitute roughly 0.0097% of the sample. A word on this clone: This clone's antigen is unknown. No base qualities exist here, and no much larger clone lies one base off it.

The trim is 4 bases for V and 7 bases for J, with a gap of 23 bases between the germline ends. The CDR3 starts with the cysteine, ends with the phenylalanine, and has 16 residues. CDR3 DNA only is kept here, 48 bases in frame from base 1. The germline V gene (reference sequence) specifies SEHNR as CDR1 and FQNEAQ as CDR2. The sample was also linked to a second study, of human thymus T cells. Reported in the second study: Donors were immunologically healthy infants undergoing open corrective cardiac surgery for congenital heart defects in Finland. The thymus tissue came from surgical resects taken out during corrective cardiac surgery. Biased V and J gene segment usage appeared to be present in both thymic and peripheral blood repertoires. The related research found that thymic TCR repertoires overlapped highly between unrelated individuals. The study described the TCR alpha and beta repertoires in under ten infant thymus samples and four matching peripheral blood samples. The cohort included more than five male and a couple of female infants, with donor ages spanning 7 to 244 days. Thymocytes were released mechanically from tissue and stored at -70 °C as pellets of 10-30 million cells. Genomic DNA was extracted from frozen cell pellets with a QIAsymphony instrument. The immunoSEQ multiplex PCR assay was used to amplify the TCRB and TCRAD loci from a standardized quantity of quality-controlled genomic DNA. Amplicons spanned the V(D)J region at a length sufficient to cover the CDR3 and identify V and J genes. The amplicons were sequenced on an Illumina platform via the commercial immunoSEQ service. Corrections for primer bias and sequencing errors followed previously described methods, while TCRAD and TCRB definitions were based on the IMGT database. Repertoires were analysed with immunoSEQ Analyzer 3.0 and VDJTools, covering basic statistics, V/J segment usage, diversity estimates, rarefaction and pairwise overlap. Chao1, ChaoE, Efron-Thisted, Shannon and inverse Simpson indices were used to estimate diversity, which was also estimated on datasets down-sampled to the smallest sample. For repertoire overlap, CDR3 nucleotide sequence, V gene and J gene had to match strictly, and clustering was done by Jaccard-based multidimensional scaling. On average, thymus samples yielded around 810,000 unique TCRB clonotypes, whereas blood samples yielded some 85,000.

Sequencing input: thymocytes. The V gene is TRBV7-9 and the J gene is TRBJ2-7; possibly the D gene is TRBD2, per 6 matching bases. This TCR was recovered from a boy younger than two with a congenital heart defect. Donor details come from another sample of the same person, matched by shared clones. This receptor carries the CDR3 CASSSSLAVRRKEQYF. The DNA is TGTGCCAGCAGCTCGTCCTTAGCGGTCCGGAGGAAGGAGCAGTACTTC. With the rest looked up from the reference TRBV7-9 and TRBJ2-7 genes rather than sequenced, the full variable domain is DTGVSQNPRHKITKRGQNVTFRCDPISEHNRLYWYRQTLGQGPEFLTYFQNEAQLEKSRLLSDRFSAERPKGSFSTLEIQRTEQGDSAMYLCASSSSLAVRRKEQYFGPGTRLTVT.